The 25 T cell receptor beta chains in this list originate from one sample, sequenced in a study of cytomegalovirus exposure and HLA in healthy donors. Primers: 60 Vbeta forward and 13 Jbeta reverse. Assay: immunoSEQ multiplex PCR; the TCRdb copy retains only in-frame clones and omits some. The sample includes under 250,000 clones, over 60% of them seen just once. The material sequenced was PBMCs. The receptors stem from a man younger than 30 in good health and CMV-seronegative.

The CDR3 region has the DNA TGCGCCAGCAGCCAAGGAGCGGCCGTTCCTACCCAGCCCCAGCATTTT. Translation gives CASSQGAAVPTQPQHF. The chain recombines TRBV4-1 with TRBJ1-5; D gene ambiguous. This CDR3 has 16 amino acids. V dropped 1 base and J dropped 7 bases, with 17 bases sitting between them. Germline loops: CDR1 MGHRA, CDR2 YSYEKL.

V usage is TRBV10-3 and J usage is TRBJ2-5; 8 nucleotides agree with TRBD1. J was trimmed by 7 bases and V by 6 bases; bases with no gene match: 13. Germline CDR1 is ENHRY and CDR2 is SYGVKD. The CDR3 contains 15 residues. CDR3 in amino acids: CAIRVSSGGAGTQYF. Here the CDR3 DNA reads TGTGCCATCAGGGTTTCCTCAGGGGGCGCGGGGACCCAGTACTTC.

This chain connects TRBV30 to TRBJ2-5, with TRBD2 matching 7 bases. V lost 5 bases, J lost 7 bases, and 10 bases stayed unmatched. Germline CDR1 and CDR2: GTSNPN and SVGIG (reference sequence). The CDR3 spans 13 residues. CDR3 in DNA: TGTGCCTGGGCCGGGACTATCCAGGCGACCCAGTACTTC. Amino acids: CAWAGTIQATQYF.

This chain links TRBV2 with TRBJ1-1; D is uncertain. The CDR3 runs 13 residues. The V end lost 6 bases, the J end lost 4 bases, and 12 bases lay between the germline ends. Germline V lookup: CDR1 SNHLY, CDR2 FYNNEI. The CDR3 region has the DNA TGTGCCAGCAGCGCGGTCTCGGGCACTGAAGCTTTCTTT. It encodes CASSAVSGTEAFF.

On this clone itself: A junction end diverges from the germline sequence, so it may reflect a read error. In nucleotides, the CDR3 is TGTGCTAGCAGCTTAGCAGTGACTAGCGGGATGGGGCGAAAGGTGGCCTACAATGAGCAGTTCTTC. Translation: CASSLAVTSGMGRKVAYNEQFF. This sequence joins TRBV7-7 and TRBJ2-1; TRBD2 matches 11 bases. The CDR3 consists of 22 residues. Per the germline V gene, CDR1 is SSHAT and CDR2 is FNYEAQ (reference sequence).

The chain couples TRBV7-9 to TRBJ2-7; 8 nucleotides line up with TRBD1. The germline CDR1 and CDR2 sequences are SEHNR and FQNEAQ (reference sequence). The CDR3 has 16 residues. Trimming took 3 bases from V and 2 from J; bases not matched to a gene: 9. The CDR3 sequence is CASSFQLGQGAYEQYF. As DNA, the CDR3 is TGTGCCAGCAGCTTCCAGCTAGGACAGGGCGCCTACGAGCAGTACTTC.

The V gene is TRBV9, the J gene TRBJ2-2; D gene uncertain. The V gene's germline CDR1 is SGDLS and CDR2 YYNGEE. V lost 0 bases to trimming and J lost 1 base, with 10 bases between them. This CDR3 region has 16 residues. The CDR3 DNA reads as TGTGCCAGCAGCGTAGAAACAGAATGGAACACCGGGGAGCTGTTTTTT. Amino acids: CASSVETEWNTGELFF.

This clone has a single count. The chain links TRBV5-6 to TRBJ1-1; a possible D gene is TRBD1 (5 bases). Trimming removed 0 bases from V and 5 bases from J, with 11 bases in between. Germline V gene lookup returns CDR1 SGHDT and CDR2 YYEEEE. The length of the CDR3 is 14 residues. DNA of the CDR3: TGTGCCAGCAGCTTGGTTCGGGGGTCGACTGAAGCTTTCTTT. This encodes CASSLVRGSTEAFF.

The chain carries TRBV9 and TRBJ2-3; D not certain. This CDR3 spans 11 amino acids. V lost 2 bases and J 5 bases, leaving 3 bases between the germline ends. Germline assignment: CDR1 SGDLS and CDR2 YYNGEE. Here the CDR3 DNA reads TGTGCCAGCAGCGTCGGAGATACGCAGTATTTT. This encodes CASSVGDTQYF.

The chain uses TRBV30 and TRBJ2-1, with TRBD2 identical over 11 bases. Germline values: CDR1 GTSNPN, CDR2 SVGIG (reference sequence). With 2 bases clipped from V and 1 base from J, the junction kept 1 base outside the gene matches. The CDR3 runs to 15 residues. CDR3: CAWSRTSGSYNEQFF. The CDR3 DNA reads as TGTGCCTGGAGTCGGACTAGCGGGTCCTACAATGAGCAGTTCTTC. The whole variable domain, filled in from reference TRBV30 and TRBJ2-1, reads SQTIHQWPATLVQPVGSPLSLECTVEGTSNPNLYWYRQAAGRGLQLLFYSVGIGQISSEVPQNLSASRPQDRQFILSSKKLLLSDSGFYLCAWSRTSGSYNEQFFGPGTRLTVL.

This chain uses TRBV18 with TRBJ2-7; possibly TRBD1 for D (6 bases). The ends were cut back, 3 bases at V and 3 bases at J, with 15 bases in the middle. The CDR3 is made up of 15 amino acids. Germline V gives CDR1 KGHSH, CDR2 LQKENI. This chain's CDR3 is CASSPGAVLSYEQYF. The CDR3 coding sequence is TGTGCCAGCTCACCGGGGGCTGTCTTAAGCTACGAGCAGTACTTC. Filled out from reference TRBV18 and TRBJ2-7, the complete variable domain reads NAGVMQNPRHLVRRRGQEARLRCSPMKGHSHVYWYRQLPEEGLKFMVYLQKENIIDESGMPKERFSAEFPKEGPSILRIQQVVRGDSAAYFCASSPGAVLSYEQYFGPGTRLTVT.

This clone was recorded a few times. The CDR3 bases are TGTGCCAGCAACGATCCGGGACAGTTTTTCTATGGCTACACCTTC. Translated, it gives CASNDPGQFFYGYTF. V and J are TRBV11-2 and TRBJ1-2, with 7 bases identical to TRBD1. CDR3 length equals 15 residues. CDR1 SGHAT and CDR2 FQNNGV come from the germline V gene. With 7 bases clipped from V and 4 bases from J, the junction kept 12 bases outside the gene matches.

This chain links TRBV5-6 with TRBJ2-5, with a weak D call TRBD1 (6 bases). From germline, CDR1 is SGHDT and CDR2 YYEEEE. V shed 1 base and J shed 2 bases, with 15 bases lying between them. This CDR3 spans 16 amino acids. The CDR3 loop is CASSLIGQNHQETQYF. CDR3 nucleotide sequence: TGTGCCAGCAGCTTGATAGGACAGAACCATCAAGAGACCCAGTACTTC.

The rearrangement uses TRBV5-5 and TRBJ1-1; a weak D match, TRBD1 (6 bases). Trimming left V 3 bases short and J 3 bases short, with 15 bases between. The CDR3 is 15 amino acids. From germline, CDR1 is SGHKS and CDR2 YYEKEE (reference sequence). In nucleotides, the CDR3 is TGTGCCAGCAGCTCTTTAGGACAGACGTACACTGAAGCTTTCTTT. Translating gives CASSSLGQTYTEAFF. The whole variable domain, filled in from reference TRBV5-5 and TRBJ1-1, reads DAGVTQSPTHLIKTRGQQVTLRCSPISGHKSVSWYQQVLGQGPQFIFQYYEKEERGRGNFPDRFSARQFPNYSSELNVNALLLGDSALYLCASSSLGQTYTEAFFGQGTRLTVV.

This chain links TRBV4-1 with TRBJ2-4; possible D gene TRBD1, 6 bases. The V gene lost 3 bases and the J gene lost 0 bases, with 18 bases spanning the gap. Germline V gene lookup returns CDR1 MGHRA and CDR2 YSYEKL. This CDR3 spans 18 amino acids. CDR3 region: CASSQGPQGLLAKNIQYF. The CDR3 DNA reads TGCGCCAGCAGCCAGGGACCACAGGGCCTGTTAGCCAAAAACATTCAGTACTTC.

This chain connects TRBV6-6 to TRBJ2-3, with D perhaps matching TRBD1 (6 bases). Germline CDR1 MNHNY, CDR2 SVGAGI (reference sequence). Trimming removed 8 bases from V and 0 bases from J, with 12 bases in between. This CDR3 spans 14 amino acids. CDR3 DNA sequence: TGTGCCAGCGTCGGACAGCCTAGCACAGATACGCAGTATTTT. It encodes CASVGQPSTDTQYF.

A few counts support this clone. The genes are TRBV6-1 and TRBJ2-5; no clear D. Germline V CDR1 and CDR2: MNHNS, SASEGT. CDR3 length: 14 residues. The ends were cut back, 3 bases at V and 5 bases at J, with 13 bases in the middle. The CDR3 here is CASSEIRSPETQYF. Here the CDR3 DNA reads TGTGCCAGCAGTGAGATTAGGAGCCCGGAGACCCAGTACTTC.

The V gene is TRBV19, the J gene TRBJ1-5; D not certain. Germline lookup yields CDR1 LNHDA and CDR2 SQIVND (reference sequence). Trimming stripped 4 bases from V and 0 bases from J, with 10 bases between. CDR3 length: 15 residues. The CDR3: CASSTLRDSNQPQHF. Written as DNA, the CDR3 is TGTGCCAGTAGTACCCTGCGGGATAGCAATCAGCCCCAGCATTTT.

The rearrangement joins TRBV25-1 to TRBJ2-3; TRBD1 agrees at 7 bases. Germline V gene sequence: CDR1 MGHDK, CDR2 SYGVNS. The V gene end was trimmed by 2 bases and the J gene end by 1 base; junction bases not matched to a gene: 0. This CDR3 region has 14 residues. The CDR3 reads CASSEGQGTDTQYF. CDR3 coding DNA: TGTGCCAGCAGTGAAGGACAGGGCACAGATACGCAGTATTTT.

The chain has TRBV4-2 and TRBJ1-4, with TRBD1 matching over 9 bases. This CDR3 contains 16 residues. In germline, CDR1 is LGHNA, CDR2 YNFKEQ. Trimming cost V 4 bases and J 2 bases; bases outside gene matches: 5. CDR3 region: CASSPGTGPTNEKLFF. The CDR3 coding sequence is TGTGCCAGCAGCCCCGGGACAGGGCCGACTAATGAAAAACTGTTTTTT.

The V call is TRBV5-4, the J call TRBJ1-2; D is possibly TRBD1 (5 bases). V was clipped by 0 bases and J by 3 bases, with 9 bases between them. The CDR3 is 14 amino acids. Germline V gives CDR1 SGHNT, CDR2 YYREEE (reference sequence). The CDR3 region has the DNA TGTGCCAGCAGCTTGGGGGCAGGGTACTATGGCTACACCTTC. Its translation: CASSLGAGYYGYTF.

This clone came up a few times. The chain employs TRBV19 and TRBJ1-2; D remains unclear. V lost 3 bases to trimming and J lost 4 bases, with 9 bases between them. The germline CDR1 and CDR2 sequences are LNHDA and SQIVND (reference sequence). This CDR3 has 13 residues. The CDR3 sequence is CASSIGLFYGYTF. In DNA, the CDR3 is TGTGCCAGTAGTATTGGACTGTTCTATGGCTACACCTTC. The full variable domain, rest sourced from reference TRBV19 and TRBJ1-2, is DGGITQSPKYLFRKEGQNVTLSCEQNLNHDAMYWYRQDPGQGLRLIYYSQIVNDFQKGDIAEGYSVSREKKESFPLTVTSAQKNPTAFYLCASSIGLFYGYTFGSGTRLTVV.

This clone has a handful of counts. V is TRBV6-5 and J is TRBJ2-3; D is possibly TRBD2 (6 bases). The ends were cut back, 6 bases at V and 5 bases at J, with 15 bases in the middle. This CDR3 comprises 14 residues. CDR1 is MNHEY and CDR2 is SVGAGI in the germline V gene. The CDR3 DNA follows: TGTGCCAGCAGGGGCCGGGGGTGGATAGATACGCAGTATTTT. Encoded protein: CASRGRGWIDTQYF.

The J gene is TRBJ1-2, the V gene TRBV28; TRBD1 is a possible D gene (6 bases). Trimming took off 5 bases at V and 8 bases at J, with 18 bases between the two ends. This CDR3 has 14 amino acids. Germline loops: CDR1 MDHEN, CDR2 SYDVKM. CDR3 sequence (DNA): TGTGCCAGCAGTCCGAACGCAGGGGATTACGGCTACACCTTC. Translating it yields CASSPNAGDYGYTF.

The chain carries TRBV28 and TRBJ2-1; possibly TRBD2 for D (6 bases). From germline, CDR1 is MDHEN and CDR2 SYDVKM. The germline V and J ends were trimmed by 6 bases and 6 bases, with 18 bases remaining between them. The CDR3 has 15 amino acids. As DNA, the CDR3 is TGTGCCAGCAGGCCGCCGGGACTCGCCTTCAATGAGCAGTTCTTC. This encodes CASRPPGLAFNEQFF.